The clone carrying this T cell receptor (beta chain) was recorded only once. These data come from a study of blood T cell repertoires in COVID-19. CDR1 and CDR2 from the germline V gene are LNHDA and SQIVND (reference sequence). The CDR3 has 15 amino acids. J gave up 8 bases and V 7 bases, and 14 bases lay outside the gene matches. Study processing details: Estimation of nucleated cell counts was performed using reference gene primer amplification. Only in-frame clones appear in the TCRdb table, and some are missing; sequencing was by immunoSEQ multiplex PCR. Clonal size and the V and J genes are those of that table, whereas D and trimming came from the DNA. Of 200,000 or so clones in the sample, about 85% were seen once.

The TCR was taken from a woman in her sixties or seventies who had recovered from COVID-19. The specimen was peripheral blood. The chain is built from TRBV19 and TRBJ1-2; 9 nucleotides align to TRBD1. For the CDR3, the DNA is TGTGCCAGTACCAAGCCTACAGGGGGCATTGGGGGCTACACCTTC. Translating it yields CASTKPTGGIGGYTF.